These T cell receptor beta chains were read from a single sample in a study of T cell responses to AZD1222 COVID-19 vaccine. The method was immunoSEQ multiplex PCR; TCRdb's version includes in-frame clones alone and lacks a portion of them. The sample has 150,000 to 180,000 clones, about 87% seen once. The material sequenced was peripheral blood, taken on day 0 of AZD1222 vaccination. Receptors originate from an adult in good health. The CDR3 runs from the conserved cysteine through the conserved F or W. The order of the fields is clone size, V gene, J gene, CDR3 length, D gene, CDR3 protein, CDR3 DNA. D genes are given only for firm matches. Not all rows give a size; the values are once, few, many and, for expanded clones, a class.

>-|TRBV23-1|TRBJ1-6|19|-
CASTLTPAQVEGAGSPLHF
TGCGCCAGCACTTTGACTCCGGCTCAGGTCGAAGGCGCAGGTTCACCCCTCCACTTT
>-|TRBV7-8|TRBJ2-4|19|TRBD2
CASSLRAGGPLSAKNIQYF
TGTGCCAGCAGCTTACGAGCGGGGGGGCCTTTATCAGCCAAAAACATTCAGTACTTC
>-|TRBV28|TRBJ2-1|15|-
CASRTQGSSYNEQFF
TGTGCCAGCAGGACGCAGGGGAGCTCCTACAATGAGCAGTTCTTC
>once|TRBV7-9|TRBJ1-3|17|-
CASSLSFVSLSGNTIYF
TGTGCCAGCAGCTTAAGCTTTGTAAGCCTCTCTGGAAACACCATATATTTT
>-|TRBV6-5|TRBJ1-2|15|-
CASNEIGASAGGYTF
TGTGCCAGCAACGAGATAGGAGCCTCCGCAGGTGGCTACACCTTC
>-|TRBV5-1|TRBJ1-1|14|TRBD1
CASSYETGSTEAFF
TGCGCCAGCAGCTACGAGACAGGGTCCACTGAAGCTTTCTTT
>-|TRBV11-3|TRBJ2-7|14|-
CASSLRDGSYEQYF
TGTGCCAGCAGCCTCCGGGACGGATCCTACGAGCAGTACTTC
>-|TRBV24-1|TRBJ2-5|16|-
CATSDPDIRLGETQYF
TGTGCCACCAGTGACCCCGACATCCGGTTAGGAGAGACCCAGTACTTC
>-|TRBV3-1/TRBV3-2|TRBJ1-2|14|-
CASSHLREGGGYTF
TGTGCCAGCAGTCACCTCAGGGAGGGTGGGGGCTACACCTTC
>-|TRBV29-1|TRBJ2-7|12|TRBD1
CSVEDNRGEQYF
TGCAGCGTTGAAGATAACAGGGGTGAGCAGTACTTC
>once|TRBV18|TRBJ2-7|11|-
CASSPDYEQYF
TGTGCCAGCTCACCAGATTACGAGCAGTACTTC
>once|TRBV7-8|TRBJ1-6|15|-
CASSKRTFRDSPLHF
TGTGCCAGCAGCAAGAGGACATTCCGAGATTCACCCCTCCACTTT
>-|TRBV5-1|TRBJ2-3|13|-
CASSEAGEDTQYF
TGCGCCAGCAGCGAAGCAGGGGAGGATACGCAGTATTTT
>-|TRBV4-3|TRBJ1-2|13|-
CASSQDLGYGYTF
TGCGCCAGCAGCCAAGATCTCGGCTATGGCTACACCTTC
>many|TRBV12-3/TRBV12-4|TRBJ2-1|13|-
CASTKGQNNEQFF
TGTGCCAGCACCAAAGGACAGAACAATGAGCAGTTCTTC
>-|TRBV5-1|TRBJ1-5|14|-
CASSPGQLNQPQHF
TGCGCCAGCAGCCCCGGACAGCTGAACCAGCCCCAGCATTTT
>-|TRBV4-1|TRBJ1-4|17|TRBD1
CASSQALTGQGGEKLFF
TGCGCCAGCAGCCAAGCTCTAACGGGACAGGGAGGCGAAAAACTGTTTTTT
>-|TRBV9|TRBJ1-3|17|TRBD1
CASSQLPGQSSGNTIYF
TGTGCCAGCAGCCAACTGCCGGGACAGAGCTCTGGAAACACCATATATTTT
>-|TRBV27|TRBJ1-1|17|-
CASSLFGLVGSNTEAFF
TGTGCCAGCAGTTTGTTTGGGCTGGTAGGTTCGAACACTGAAGCTTTCTTT
>-|TRBV28|TRBJ1-4|13|-
CASRNQGNEKLFF
TGTGCCAGCAGAAACCAGGGGAATGAAAAACTGTTTTTT
>-|TRBV18|TRBJ1-1|14|-
CASSNRGRNTEAFF
TGTGCCAGCTCGAACCGGGGGCGGAACACTGAAGCTTTCTTT
>once|TRBV29-1|TRBJ2-2|12|-
CSVEEVNRELFF
TGCAGCGTTGAAGAAGTTAACCGGGAGCTGTTTTTT
>-|TRBV6-5|TRBJ1-2|12|-
CASIQGSYGYTF
TGTGCCAGCATCCAGGGTTCTTATGGCTACACCTTC
>-|TRBV6-5|TRBJ2-7|14|-
CASSYTRTALDVHF
TGTGCCAGCAGTTACACCCGGACGGCACTGGACGTGCACTTC
>once|TRBV27|TRBJ1-2|13|-
CASSLSAHYGYTF
TGTGCCAGCAGTTTATCGGCGCACTATGGCTACACCTTC
>-|TRBV6-1|TRBJ1-5|17|-
CASSEWVGGGINQPQHF
TGTGCCAGCAGTGAATGGGTTGGGGGGGGAATAAATCAGCCCCAGCATTTT
>few|TRBV6-5|TRBJ1-2|13|-
CASSYDGRGGYTF
TGTGCCAGCAGCTACGATGGGCGAGGTGGCTACACCTTC
>-|TRBV6-5|TRBJ2-5|14|-
CASSRRQYQETQYF
TGTGCCAGCAGTCGCCGTCAGTACCAAGAGACCCAGTACTTC
>-|TRBV5-6|TRBJ2-7|14|TRBD1
CASSLTGVNYEQYF
TGTGCCAGCAGCTTGACAGGGGTAAACTACGAGCAGTACTTC
>-|TRBV7-9|TRBJ1-6|14|-
CASSSGQFSSPLHF
TGTGCCAGCAGCTCTGGACAGTTCAGTTCACCCCTCCACTTT
>-|TRBV7-6|TRBJ2-7|14|TRBD1
CASSLVTGYYEQYF
TGTGCCAGCAGCTTAGTGACAGGGTACTACGAGCAGTACTTC
>-|TRBV13|TRBJ2-1|13|-
CASSLGLSNEQFF
TGTGCCAGCAGCTTGGGGCTTAGTAATGAGCAGTTCTTC
>-|TRBV5-4|TRBJ1-6|14|TRBD1
CASSSGQGDSPLHF
TGTGCCAGCAGCTCAGGACAGGGAGATTCACCCCTCCACTTT
>-|TRBV5-1|TRBJ2-7|16|-
CASSLESGVAGGEQYF
TGCGCCAGCAGCTTGGAGTCCGGGGTAGCTGGAGGCGAGCAGTACTTC
>-|TRBV27|TRBJ2-1|15|-
CASRKTGLRIGGQFF
TGTGCCAGCAGAAAGACAGGTTTAAGGATCGGAGGGCAGTTCTTC
>-|TRBV5-4|TRBJ1-2|16|-
CASSSGAEALSYGYTF
TGTGCCAGCAGCTCAGGGGCTGAGGCACTTTCTTATGGCTACACCTTC
>-|TRBV12-3/TRBV12-4|TRBJ2-7|11|-
CASSYERRPDF
TGTGCCAGCAGTTATGAGAGGCGTCCGGACTTC
>-|TRBV7-9|TRBJ1-3|16|TRBD1
CASDPGTGDTGNTIYF
TGTGCCAGTGACCCCGGGACAGGAGACACTGGAAACACCATATATTTT
>-|TRBV13|TRBJ2-6|16|-
CASSLGGGMGANVLTF
TGTGCCAGCAGCTTAGGCGGGGGTATGGGGGCCAACGTCCTGACTTTC
>-|TRBV7-9|TRBJ2-7|11|-
CASSGEYEQYF
TGTGCCAGCAGCGGGGAATACGAGCAGTACTTC
>-|TRBV6-5|TRBJ1-1|14|-
CASSPIAGNTEAFF
TGTGCCAGCAGCCCCATCGCAGGGAACACTGAAGCTTTCTTT
>-|TRBV6-5|TRBJ2-3|14|TRBD1
CASQVGQGADTQYF
TGTGCCAGCCAGGTTGGACAGGGGGCAGATACGCAGTATTTT